This record concerns one T cell receptor beta chain sequence. The data stem from a study of CD8 T cells in ankylosing spondylitis. The trim removed 3 bases at V and 6 bases at J, leaving 12 bases unmatched. The length of the CDR3 is 15 residues. Germline CDR1 and CDR2: DFQATT and SNEGSKA (reference sequence). For TCR beta, libraries came from quantitative 5'-RACE with molecular barcodes. TCRdb re-analysed the 5' RACE reads in MiXCR, keeping a single row per CDR3 protein. Among around 150,000 distinct CDR3 sequences listed, 18% were seen once. The specimen was blood, either unsorted or a sorted T cell fraction (not recorded which). This sequence was found in a male donor with ankylosing spondylitis or in good health (not recorded which). The chain has TRBV20-1 and TRBJ2-7, with 9 bases that match TRBD2. The CDR3 sequence: CSASGSLAGYGEQYF. The DNA of the CDR3 is TGCAGTGCTAGCGGGTCGCTAGCGGGATATGGCGAGCAGTACTTC.